This T cell receptor beta chain was documented in a study of Ad26.COV2.S vaccination and SARS-CoV-2 variants. About the research overall: Doses of Ad26.COV2.S were injected into muscle once or twice, 56 days apart.

V lost 2 bases and J lost 4, with 12 bases in between. The CDR3 has 15 amino acids. CDR1 and CDR2 from the germline V gene are MNHNS and SASEGT. Data came from immunoSEQ multiplex PCR; TCRdb stores just in-frame clones and leaves some out. The repertoire holds 250,000 or so clones, around nine tenths seen once, with 2.9% in the top ten. Stated treatment: roughly 20 received Ad26.COV2.S at low or high dose, single or two shots; five or six received placebo; per-sample allocation not given. The investigators took samples on day 63 after the first vaccine or placebo injection. The chain recombines TRBV6-1 with TRBJ2-1, with D perhaps TRBD2 (6 bases). This receptor was obtained from a person aged 18-65 years who received the Ad26.COV2.S COVID-19 vaccine or a placebo. This specimen consisted of peripheral blood, obtained in a trial of Ad26.COV2.S vaccine versus placebo. This CDR3 reads CASSEQDYLYNEQFF. The CDR3, as DNA: TGTGCCAGCAGTGAACAGGACTACTTATACAATGAGCAGTTCTTC.